Listed below are T cell receptor beta chains from one sample, sequenced in a study of cytomegalovirus exposure and HLA in healthy donors. Repertoires were generated with immunoSEQ multiplex PCR, while TCRdb's copy carries only in-frame clones and drops some. The data hold 90,000 to 100,000 clones, with less than 85% observed a single time. The specimen sequenced was PBMCs. The origin of the receptors is a male donor in good health and CMV-seronegative. Both conserved end residues are part of each CDR3.

v_call: TRBV28
cdr3_aa: CASSFIGDSYNEQFF

v_call: TRBV19
cdr3_aa: CASSITGWSPQHF

v_call: TRBV28
cdr3_aa: CASSLSGNYGYTF

v_call: TRBV5-1
cdr3_aa: CASSLRWGGNTEAFF

v_call: TRBV5-1
cdr3_aa: CASSVGPRGRLNTEAFF

v_call: TRBV5-1
cdr3_aa: CASSFRASYEQYF

v_call: TRBV5-4
cdr3_aa: CASSGPGTSGMSSYEQYF

v_call: TRBV28
cdr3_aa: CASSLRSMNTEAFF

v_call: TRBV9
cdr3_aa: CASTPGLAGDEQYF

v_call: TRBV21-1
cdr3_aa: CASSKGAGQGAADTQYF

v_call: TRBV19
cdr3_aa: CASSRQGTLSAFF

v_call: TRBV4-1
cdr3_aa: CASSQLGDRVIAGELFF

v_call: TRBV6-1
cdr3_aa: CAIDRGGTGELFF

v_call: TRBV4-3
cdr3_aa: CASSRTRLAGVGEQYF

v_call: TRBV6-1
cdr3_aa: CASSARTSGNYEQYF

v_call: TRBV4-1
cdr3_aa: CASSQDPGQGNGYTF